A single sample gave rise to the 16 T cell receptor beta chains below, sequenced in a study of cytomegalovirus exposure and HLA in healthy donors. The primer mix had 60 Vbeta and 13 Jbeta primers. TCRdb's table, derived via immunoSEQ multiplex PCR, lists solely in-frame clones and lacks some. The data show some 210,000 clones, over 70% seen once. The source material was PBMCs. These receptors were obtained from a man aged 30-40 years in good health and CMV-seronegative.

The gene calls are TRBV13 and TRBJ1-2; D may be TRBD1 (6 bases). From germline, CDR1 is PRHDT and CDR2 FYEKMQ (reference sequence). The CDR3 runs to 16 residues. The germline V and J ends were trimmed by 5 bases and 1 base, with 17 bases remaining between them. The CDR3 loop reads CASSHNQGQLNYGYTF. For the CDR3, the DNA is TGTGCCAGCAGCCACAACCAAGGACAGCTTAACTATGGCTACACCTTC.

V gene TRBV7-6 combines with J gene TRBJ2-1; D ambiguous. CDR1 is SGHVS, CDR2 FNYEAQ, per germline. The CDR3 spans 14 residues. V was shortened by 5 bases and J by 7 bases, with 15 bases between the two germline ends. DNA of the CDR3: TGTGCCAGCAGCCGCCTAGGTATTCTAAATGAGCAGTTCTTC. Translating it yields CASSRLGILNEQFF.

The chain combines TRBV7-2 with TRBJ1-1; D is perhaps TRBD1 (6 bases). CDR3 length: 15 amino acids. The ends were cut back, 5 bases at V and 0 bases at J, with 13 bases in the middle. Germline-derived CDR1 and CDR2 are SGHTA and FQGNSA. The CDR3 sequence is CASSQGSRMNTEAFF. The CDR3 DNA reads as TGTGCCAGCAGCCAGGGGAGTCGAATGAACACTGAAGCTTTCTTT.

This rearrangement joins TRBV7-9 to TRBJ2-1; maybe TRBD1 (7 bases). Germline V gene sequence: CDR1 SEHNR, CDR2 FQNEAQ (reference sequence). Trimming cost V 4 bases and J 4 bases, with 20 bases left between them. The CDR3 is made up of 17 amino acids. CDR3 DNA: TGTGCCAGCAGCTCAGGGACAGATGATCTAGCGTACAATGAGCAGTTCTTC. As protein: CASSSGTDDLAYNEQFF. Complete variable domain (other parts from reference TRBV7-9 and TRBJ2-1): DTGVSQNPRHKITKRGQNVTFRCDPISEHNRLYWYRQTLGQGPEFLTYFQNEAQLEKSRLLSDRFSAERPKGSFSTLEIQRTEQGDSAMYLCASSSGTDDLAYNEQFFGPGTRLTVL.

The gene calls are TRBV6-1 and TRBJ1-5, with D possibly being TRBD1 (5 bases). The V gene lost 4 bases and the J gene lost 3 bases, with 7 bases spanning the gap. This CDR3 contains 13 residues. Germline CDR1 MNHNS, CDR2 SASEGT. The CDR3 sequence is CASSVQVNQPQHF. The CDR3, as DNA: TGTGCCAGCAGTGTACAGGTCAATCAGCCCCAGCATTTT.

This clone was detected only a few times. The J gene is TRBJ2-1, the V gene TRBV29-1, with D unclear. V dropped 3 bases and J dropped 4 bases, with 7 bases sitting between them. This CDR3 has 12 residues. Germline CDR1 and CDR2: SQVTM and ANQGSEA. The CDR3 coding sequence is TGCAGCGTTGATGGGCTATACAATGAGCAGTTCTTC. This translates into CSVDGLYNEQFF.

The chain links TRBV5-6 to TRBJ2-1; 9 nucleotides match TRBD2. V shed 0 bases and J 9 bases; nucleotides not matched to a gene: 10. The CDR3 sequence is 16 residues long. Germline V gene data show CDR1 as SGHDT and CDR2 as YYEEEE. The CDR3 reads CASSLGGGGRVSEQFF. The CDR3 coding sequence is TGTGCCAGCAGCTTGGGTGGGGGCGGGAGGGTAAGTGAGCAGTTCTTC.

V and J are TRBV27 and TRBJ1-6; D possibly corresponds to TRBD1 (6 bases). This CDR3 comprises 13 residues. Germline assignment: CDR1 MNHEY and CDR2 SMNVEV (reference sequence). Trimming took off 3 bases at V and 10 bases at J, with 10 bases between the two ends. The CDR3 sequence: CASSLGGPSPLHF. As DNA, the CDR3 is TGTGCCAGCAGTTTGGGGGGGCCCTCACCCCTCCACTTT.

The V call is TRBV5-6, the J call TRBJ1-2, with D perhaps TRBD1 (6 bases). V was clipped by 3 bases and J by 2 bases, with 8 bases between them. The germline V gene encodes CDR1 SGHDT and CDR2 YYEEEE. The CDR3 loop spans 13 amino acids. The CDR3 nucleotides are TGTGCCAGCAGCTCGCAGGGGAACTATGGCTACACCTTC. Translated: CASSSQGNYGYTF.

J is TRBJ2-7 and V is TRBV5-1; 8 nucleotides agree with TRBD1. V was pared by 5 bases and J by 2 bases, with 12 bases of the junction left unmatched. This CDR3 is built from 16 residues. Germline loops: CDR1 SGHRS, CDR2 YFSETQ. CDR3 amino acids: CASRGNLGQGAYEQYF. Here the CDR3 DNA reads TGCGCCAGCAGGGGGAACCTCGGACAGGGCGCCTACGAGCAGTACTTC.

The rearrangement links TRBV5-1 to TRBJ2-1, with 10 bases lining up with TRBD2. The CDR3 contains 14 residues. Germline V CDR1 and CDR2: SGHRS, YFSETQ. The trim removed 1 base at V and 9 bases at J, leaving 4 bases unmatched. DNA of the CDR3: TGCGCCAGCAGCTTGACTAGCGGGGAAGTTGAGCAGTTCTTC. Translating gives CASSLTSGEVEQFF.

On this clone itself: One end of the junction does not line up with germline, which may come from a read error. The rearrangement uses TRBV7-9 and TRBJ1-5; 12 bases align to TRBD1. Germline V gene lookup returns CDR1 SEHNR and CDR2 FQNEAQ (reference sequence). The CDR3 spans 18 residues. The CDR3 protein is CSSSGLPGQGARDQPQHF. CDR3 DNA: TGTTCCAGCAGCGGGTTGCCGGGACAGGGGGCTCGGGATCAGCCCCAGCATTTT.

This chain connects TRBV19 to TRBJ2-7, with 7 positions matching TRBD1. Germline loops: CDR1 LNHDA, CDR2 SQIVND (reference sequence). The CDR3 runs 12 residues. With V trimmed by 7 bases and J by 3 bases, 3 bases remained unmatched. CDR3 region: CASKGQLYEQYF. CDR3 coding DNA: TGTGCCAGTAAGGGACAGCTCTACGAGCAGTACTTC.

The chain uses TRBV7-8 and TRBJ2-3; D possibly corresponds to TRBD1 (6 bases). The germline gives CDR1 SGHVS, CDR2 FQNEAQ. CDR3 length: 13 amino acids. With 7 bases removed from V and 5 bases from J, the gap between germline ends came to 13 bases. Written as DNA, the CDR3 is TGTGCCAGCATGAGGCAGGGGATAGATACGCAGTATTTT. This encodes CASMRQGIDTQYF.

V usage is TRBV7-9 and J usage is TRBJ1-4; D possibly matches TRBD1 or TRBD2 (6 bases each). The J call may be incorrect, as the DNA end agrees better with TRBJ2-2. Germline-derived CDR1 and CDR2 are SEHNR and FQNEAQ (reference sequence). The CDR3 runs 16 residues. The CDR3 reads CASSLFSPGGRGELFF. The CDR3 nucleotides are TGTGCCAGCAGCTTATTCTCTCCCGGGGGCAGGGGGGAGCTGTTTTTT.

Note on this clone: The junction shows a germline mismatch at one end, possibly a read error. V is TRBV6-5 and J is TRBJ2-3; 9 bases map to TRBD2. Germline CDR1 MNHEY, CDR2 SVGAGI. This CDR3 has 14 residues. The CDR3 loop is CASSDGTSRDTQYF. CDR3 DNA sequence: TGTGCCAGCAGTGATGGGACTAGCAGAGATACGCAGTATTTT.